These 32 T cell receptor beta chains came from one sample sequenced in a study of beta chain features in type 1 diabetes. Expressed TCRB transcripts were sequenced, since all the RNA that had been isolated was reverse transcribed. Clones were read by immunoSEQ multiplex PCR, and TCRdb kept only the in-frame ones, dropping some. There are about 260,000 clones in the sample; 20% occur only once, and 0.025% to 0.035% lies in the top ten. General study findings and limits: Moderately but significantly shorter TCRB CDR3s were found in Type 1 diabetes patients in all four CD4+ subsets.

Their antigen targets remain unknown. The sequenced material came from naive CD4+ T cells from blood. The receptor source for this set is a woman aged 40 to 55 with type 1 diabetes.

The rearrangement links TRBV28 to TRBJ2-1; maybe TRBD2 (5 bases). The CDR3 has 15 residues. V was shortened by 6 bases and J by 1 base, with 13 bases between the two germline ends. The germline gives CDR1 MDHEN, CDR2 SYDVKM. The CDR3 DNA is TGTGCCAGCAGGAGCCCAGCGGTATCCTACAATGAGCAGTTCTTC. Translating it yields CASRSPAVSYNEQFF. Based on the CDR3 plus reference TRBV28 and TRBJ2-1, the full variable domain is DVKVTQSSRYLVKRTGEKVFLECVQDMDHENMFWYRQDPGLGLRLIYFSYDVKMKEKGDIPEGYSVSREKKERFSLILESASTNQTSMYLCASRSPAVSYNEQFFGPGTRLTVL.

This clone was picked up a small number of times. CDR3: CASSPPYSYEQYF. Here the CDR3 DNA reads TGTGCCAGCAGCCCACCCTACTCCTACGAGCAGTACTTC. The chain combines TRBV13 with TRBJ2-7, with no clear D. With 5 bases removed from V and 0 bases from J, the gap between germline ends came to 8 bases. This CDR3 has 13 amino acids. Per the germline V gene, CDR1 is PRHDT and CDR2 is FYEKMQ (reference sequence).

V usage is TRBV28 and J usage is TRBJ1-2; 8 bases match TRBD1. The CDR3 totals 13 residues. V dropped 10 bases and J dropped 2; count of bases not matched to a gene: 6. Germline CDR1 MDHEN, CDR2 SYDVKM. CDR3 sequence (DNA): TGTGCCACTGTGGACAGGGTAAACTATGGCTACACCTTC. Its translation: CATVDRVNYGYTF.

Concerning this clone: The junction and the germline gene differ at one end; a read error may be behind it. CDR3 loop: CASSLTGFGSTQYF. CDR3 nucleotide sequence: TGTGCTAGCAGCTTGACAGGGTTTGGGAGTACGCAGTATTTT. The J gene is TRBJ2-3, the V gene TRBV7-7, with 7 positions matching TRBD1. The CDR3 has 14 amino acids. CDR1 is SSHAT, CDR2 FNYEAQ, per germline (reference sequence).

This clone was counted a few times. The CDR3 DNA follows: TGTGCCAGCAGTGTGGGACAGCCCGAGACCCAGTACTTC. Translation: CASSVGQPETQYF. The J gene is TRBJ2-5, the V gene TRBV28; the match to TRBD1 covers 7 bases. Germline V gene lookup returns CDR1 MDHEN and CDR2 SYDVKM. Trimming at V came to 5 bases and at J to 5 bases, leaving 5 bases not matched to a gene. This CDR3 spans 13 amino acids.

This sequence joins TRBV28 and TRBJ2-1, with 7 bases matching TRBD1. V shed 5 bases and J 10 bases; nucleotides not matched to a gene: 8. The germline CDR1 and CDR2 sequences are MDHEN and SYDVKM. This CDR3 is 13 amino acids long. CDR3 DNA sequence: TGTGCCAGCAGTCTCACGGGACAGAGGGAGCAGTTCTTC. It translates to CASSLTGQREQFF.

J is TRBJ2-7 and V is TRBV29-1; TRBD1 agrees at 9 bases. The CDR3 covers 14 residues. V was clipped by 6 bases and J by 2 bases; unmatched bases: 8. Germline V lookup: CDR1 SQVTM, CDR2 ANQGSEA. CDR3 sequence (DNA): TGCAGCGTCCCGGGACAGGGAGGTACCTACGAGCAGTACTTC. The encoded protein is CSVPGQGGTYEQYF.

This rearrangement joins TRBV30 to TRBJ1-5; D perhaps matches TRBD1 (6 bases). The CDR3 contains 13 residues. V was shortened by 0 bases and J by 7 bases, with 10 bases between the two germline ends. Germline CDR1 reads GTSNPN; CDR2 reads SVGIG (reference sequence). This chain's CDR3 is CAWSVRGAQPQHF. The CDR3 DNA follows: TGTGCCTGGAGTGTCCGGGGGGCCCAGCCCCAGCATTTT. Drawing the rest from reference TRBV30 and TRBJ1-5, the complete variable domain is SQTIHQWPATLVQPVGSPLSLECTVEGTSNPNLYWYRQAAGRGLQLLFYSVGIGQISSEVPQNLSASRPQDRQFILSSKKLLLSDSGFYLCAWSVRGAQPQHFGDGTRLSIL.

This chain uses TRBV29-1 with TRBJ2-7, with a possible D match to TRBD2 (6 bases). The CDR3 consists of 14 residues. Germline lookup yields CDR1 SQVTM and CDR2 ANQGSEA. The germline V and J ends were trimmed by 7 bases and 6 bases, with 22 bases remaining between them. CDR3 protein: CSALEDGTVAEQYF. In nucleotides, the CDR3 is TGCAGCGCCCTAGAGGACGGGACTGTGGCCGAGCAGTACTTC.

This clone came up once. The chain joins TRBV9 to TRBJ2-2; 9 bases are shared with TRBD1. The V gene end was trimmed by 3 bases and the J gene end by 6 bases; junction bases not matched to a gene: 6. The CDR3 totals 15 residues. Germline loops: CDR1 SGDLS, CDR2 YYNGEE. The CDR3 spells CASSGMGQGSGELFF. CDR3 sequence (DNA): TGTGCCAGCAGCGGGATGGGACAGGGCTCCGGGGAGCTGTTTTTT.

This clone was counted a few times. The V call is TRBV18, the J call TRBJ1-2; perhaps TRBD1 as D (5 bases). V was cut by 3 bases and J by 6 bases, with 14 bases left in between. Germline CDR1 is KGHSH and CDR2 is LQKENI. CDR3 size: 14 residues. The CDR3 here is CASSPTRGADGYTF. In nucleotides, the CDR3 is TGTGCCAGCTCACCTACACGCGGGGCGGATGGCTACACCTTC.

This clone occurred a few times. This sample also contains other DNA sequences that code for the same CDR3. The V gene is TRBV18, the J gene TRBJ2-5; perhaps TRBD2 as D (5 bases). V gave up 3 bases and J gave up 1 base, with 9 bases separating them. Germline CDR1 is KGHSH and CDR2 is LQKENI. The CDR3 has 14 amino acids. CDR3 DNA sequence: TGTGCCAGCTCACCGAACCGGGGCCAAGAGACCCAGTACTTC. This translates into CASSPNRGQETQYF.

In its sample, this clone was seen a few times. The CDR3 protein is CASSPIPGADEQFF. Written as DNA, the CDR3 is TGCGCCAGCAGCCCTATCCCTGGGGCCGATGAGCAGTTCTTC. This rearrangement joins TRBV5-1 to TRBJ2-1, with D possibly TRBD1 on 5 matching bases. This CDR3 is 14 amino acids long. Trimming took off 4 bases at V and 8 bases at J, with 16 bases between the two ends. From germline, CDR1 is SGHRS and CDR2 YFSETQ.

This rearrangement joins TRBV15 to TRBJ2-5; the D gene is possibly TRBD1 (6 bases). The CDR3 covers 12 residues. CDR1 LNHNV and CDR2 YYDKDF come from the germline V gene (reference sequence). V shed 8 bases and J shed 5 bases, with 12 bases lying between them. The CDR3: CATGTNGETQYF. The DNA for the CDR3 is TGTGCCACCGGGACAAACGGGGAGACCCAGTACTTC.

This clone was counted between two and nine times. The gene calls are TRBV28 and TRBJ2-7; unclear D gene. The germline V gene has CDR1 MDHEN and CDR2 SYDVKM. The V and J ends lost 8 bases and 0 bases respectively, with 14 bases between them. The CDR3 covers 14 residues. Here the CDR3 DNA reads TGTGCCAGCGGTAGTGGCGGTAACTCCTACGAGCAGTACTTC. It codes for CASGSGGNSYEQYF.

The genes are TRBV6-5 and TRBJ2-1, with 10 positions matching TRBD2. CDR1 and CDR2 from the germline V gene are MNHEY and SVGAGI. This CDR3 contains 14 residues. The V and J ends lost 5 bases and 2 bases, in that order; junction bases with no gene match: 0. This CDR3 is CASSGLAAYNEQFF. CDR3 DNA sequence: TGTGCCAGCAGTGGACTAGCGGCCTACAATGAGCAGTTCTTC.

This chain links TRBV11-2 with TRBJ1-6; D may be TRBD1 (5 bases). Germline values: CDR1 SGHAT, CDR2 FQNNGV. V dropped 3 bases and J dropped 10 bases, with 10 bases sitting between them. The CDR3 loop spans 13 amino acids. This CDR3 is CASSLQGASPLHF. DNA of the CDR3: TGTGCCAGCAGCTTGCAGGGTGCGTCACCCCTCCACTTT.

This chain links TRBV28 with TRBJ2-7; D is undetermined. Trimming left V 8 bases short and J 2 bases short, with 16 bases between. The length of the CDR3 is 14 residues. Germline-derived CDR1 and CDR2 are MDHEN and SYDVKM. As DNA, the CDR3 is TGTGCCAGCTCTAGGTCCGATGTTACCTACGAGCAGTACTTC. The encoded protein is CASSRSDVTYEQYF. Based on the CDR3 plus reference TRBV28 and TRBJ2-7, the full variable domain is DVKVTQSSRYLVKRTGEKVFLECVQDMDHENMFWYRQDPGLGLRLIYFSYDVKMKEKGDIPEGYSVSREKKERFSLILESASTNQTSMYLCASSRSDVTYEQYFGPGTRLTVT.

This chain links TRBV28 with TRBJ2-1; TRBD2 might be the D (5 bases). V was cut by 6 bases and J by 15 bases, with 15 bases left in between. Germline loops: CDR1 MDHEN, CDR2 SYDVKM. The CDR3 sequence is 11 residues long. The CDR3 protein is CASSSLGRSFF. CDR3 DNA sequence: TGTGCCAGCAGCTCACTAGGAAGATCGTTCTTC.

The CDR3 region has the DNA TGTGCCTGGAGTAACAGGAACACCGGGGAGCTGTTTTTT. It encodes CAWSNRNTGELFF. This rearrangement joins TRBV30 to TRBJ2-2, with D hard to call. The CDR3 sequence is 13 residues long. V shed 2 bases and J shed 1 base, with 5 bases lying between them. Germline values: CDR1 GTSNPN, CDR2 SVGIG (reference sequence).

The chain recombines TRBV7-2 with TRBJ2-7; TRBD2 matches 7 bases. Unmatched junction bases numbered 6, after V lost 4 bases and J lost 3 bases. The CDR3 contains 14 residues. Per the germline V gene, CDR1 is SGHTA and CDR2 is FQGNSA. The CDR3 DNA sequence: TGTGCCAGCAGCTCCCTAGCGGAGAGCTACGAGCAGTACTTC. Translating it yields CASSSLAESYEQYF.

The chain employs TRBV28 and TRBJ2-2; 7 bases are a match to TRBD2. The CDR3 covers 15 residues. V gave up 5 bases and J gave up 4 bases; unmatched junction bases: 7. The germline V gene has CDR1 MDHEN and CDR2 SYDVKM. The CDR3 DNA follows: TGTGCCAGCAGTAAGGGAGGGGTCGGCACCGGGGAGCTGTTTTTT. Protein: CASSKGGVGTGELFF.

This chain connects TRBV28 to TRBJ2-5, with 9 bases lining up with TRBD1. The J call may be incorrect, as the DNA end agrees better with TRBJ2-7. The CDR3 extends over 14 amino acids. Germline CDR1 MDHEN, CDR2 SYDVKM. CDR3: CASRATDRGYEQYF. The CDR3 DNA is TGTGCCAGCAGGGCAACGGACAGGGGCTACGAGCAGTACTTC.

This sequence joins TRBV5-1 and TRBJ2-5, with D maybe TRBD1 (5 bases). This CDR3 is 13 amino acids long. V lost 0 bases, J lost 3 bases, and 6 bases lay in between. Germline loops: CDR1 SGHRS, CDR2 YFSETQ. CDR3 sequence: CASSLVGEETQYF. In nucleotides, the CDR3 is TGCGCCAGCAGCTTGGTAGGGGAAGAGACCCAGTACTTC.

This clone was seen a few times. The J gene is TRBJ2-5, the V gene TRBV5-1, with a possible D match to TRBD1 (5 bases). CDR1 is SGHRS and CDR2 is YFSETQ in the germline V gene. Trimming took 2 bases from V and 5 from J, leaving 10 bases between them. CDR3 length: 13 residues. CDR3 nucleotide sequence: TGCGCCAGCAGCTTCATGGGGCCGGAGACCCAGTACTTC. Amino acids: CASSFMGPETQYF.

The CDR3 loop reads CASSLGFGDSGYTF. CDR3 DNA: TGCGCCAGCAGCTTGGGCTTCGGGGACAGTGGCTACACCTTC. The chain couples TRBV5-1 to TRBJ1-2; 7 bases line up with TRBD1. CDR3 length: 14 residues. Germline trimming cut 0 bases from V and 7 bases from J; bases unmatched to any gene: 6. CDR1 and CDR2 (germline): SGHRS, YFSETQ.

V gene TRBV4-1 combines with J gene TRBJ2-3; no reliable D call. V was clipped by 5 bases and J by 3 bases, with 9 bases between them. CDR3 length: 13 amino acids. Germline values: CDR1 MGHRA, CDR2 YSYEKL. CDR3 loop: CASSGQLTDTQYF. Here the CDR3 DNA reads TGCGCCAGCAGCGGTCAACTTACAGATACGCAGTATTTT.

This sequence joins TRBV2 and TRBJ2-1, with TRBD2 matching 7 bases. After removal of 4 bases from V and 6 bases from J, the junction contained 6 bases not matched to a gene. Germline V gene lookup returns CDR1 SNHLY and CDR2 FYNNEI. The CDR3 contains 14 residues. The CDR3 protein is CASSVQGLLNEQFF. CDR3 nucleotides: TGTGCCAGCAGTGTCCAGGGACTACTCAATGAGCAGTTCTTC.

There are a few counts of this clone. V is TRBV15 and J is TRBJ1-2; no clear D. The CDR3 spans 13 residues. Germline assignment: CDR1 LNHNV and CDR2 YYDKDF (reference sequence). Trimming took 1 base from V and 6 from J, leaving 9 bases between them. In DNA, the CDR3 is TGTGCCACCAGCAGAGGAGAGGAAGATGGCTACACCTTC. Translated: CATSRGEEDGYTF.

This clone showed up just a few times. The CDR3: CASSLAEVGPQHF. The DNA for the CDR3 is TGTGCCAGCAGCTTAGCGGAGGTAGGGCCCCAGCATTTT. This chain connects TRBV7-8 to TRBJ1-5; D not resolved. Germline V gene lookup returns CDR1 SGHVS and CDR2 FQNEAQ. With 0 bases removed from V and 9 bases from J, the gap between germline ends came to 9 bases. The CDR3 contains 13 residues.

The table lists this clone with a few counts. The chain recombines TRBV29-1 with TRBJ2-7; D unresolved. V was clipped by 4 bases and J by 0 bases, with 10 bases between them. CDR3 size: 13 residues. Germline CDR1 reads SQVTM; CDR2 reads ANQGSEA. CDR3 bases: TGCAGCGTTGCCGCTAGGAGCTCCTACGAGCAGTACTTC. Translating it yields CSVAARSSYEQYF.

This clone was detected only a few times. J is TRBJ2-7 and V is TRBV7-9; maybe TRBD1 (6 bases). The V gene lost 3 bases and the J gene lost 7 bases, with 22 bases spanning the gap. Germline values: CDR1 SEHNR, CDR2 FQNEAQ (reference sequence). This CDR3 has 16 residues. The CDR3 DNA follows: TGTGCCAGCAGCTTCGCAGGGGCCCCCTACCTGGGGGAGCAGTACTTC. Amino acid sequence: CASSFAGAPYLGEQYF.